Listed below are T cell receptor beta chains from one sample, sequenced in a study of T cell responses to AZD1222 COVID-19 vaccine. TCRdb's table, derived via immunoSEQ multiplex PCR, lists solely in-frame clones and lacks some. The repertoire holds approximately 190,000 clones, with just over 90% as singletons. Sequencing used peripheral blood, obtained on day 0 of AZD1222 vaccination. All receptors come from an adult in good health. CDR3s include the opening cysteine and the closing phenylalanine or tryptophan. D genes are given only for firm matches. The size entry is marked missing in some rows and otherwise reads once, few, many or a size class.

TRBV5-8	.	.	TRBJ1-5	TGTGCCAGCAGCTTGGGGTTTCAGCCCCAGCATTTT	CASSLGFQPQHF
TRBV10-1	.	.	TRBJ2-2	TGCGCCAGCGCGGTTAGGAGGAGCGGGGAGCTGTTTTTT	CASAVRRSGELFF
TRBV27	.	TRBD2	TRBJ2-7	TGTGCCAGCCGCCTAAGAGGGACTAGCGGGAGTCCCGAGCAGTACTTC	CASRLRGTSGSPEQYF
TRBV12-5	once	.	TRBJ2-6	TGTGCTAGTGGCGGACCGGGACATTCTTCTGGGGCCAACGTCCTGACTTTC	CASGGPGHSSGANVLTF
TRBV18	once	.	TRBJ2-2	TGTGCCAGCTCACCACCGACTGGCGTAAACACCGGGGAGCTGTTTTTT	CASSPPTGVNTGELFF
TRBV9	.	.	TRBJ1-3	TGTGCCAGTTTGCAGGGAGGAAACACCATATATTTT	CASLQGGNTIYF
TRBV28	.	.	TRBJ2-1	TGTGCCAGCAATCAGGCTACTTCTTACAATGAGCAGTTCTTC	CASNQATSYNEQFF
TRBV12-5	once	TRBD2	TRBJ2-3	TGTGCTAGTGGCAGCACTACACTAGCGGGGGCCACATATACGCAGTATTTT	CASGSTTLAGATYTQYF
TRBV4-1	.	TRBD2	TRBJ2-1	TGCGCCAGCAGCCAATTAGCGGGAACCTACAATGAGCAGTTCTTC	CASSQLAGTYNEQFF
TRBV10-1	few	.	TRBJ1-1	TGCGCCAGCAGTGAAACAGGGCGGAGTGCTTTCTTT	CASSETGRSAFF
TRBV5-1	.	.	TRBJ2-5	TGCGCCAGCAGCTTCGGGCCGATGGCGGGTCAAGAGACCCAGTACTTC	CASSFGPMAGQETQYF
TRBV3-1/TRBV3-2	.	TRBD2	TRBJ2-7	TGTGCCAGCAGCCAATGGACTAGGGGTTACTCCTACGAGCAGTACTTC	CASSQWTRGYSYEQYF
TRBV11-2	.	TRBD2	TRBJ2-1	TGTGCCAGCAGCCTGGCCTCCCTACTAGCGGGCTTCATGCCTTTCTTC	CASSLASLLAGFMPFF
TRBV3-1/TRBV3-2	.	TRBD2	TRBJ2-3	TGTGCCAGCAGCCGCACGGGACTAGCGGGCACAGATACGCAGTATTTT	CASSRTGLAGTDTQYF
TRBV7-3	once	.	TRBJ2-1	TGTGCCAGCAGCTTAAATCCGGGACTCGGGGACAATGAGCAGTTCTTC	CASSLNPGLGDNEQFF
TRBV15	.	TRBD1	TRBJ1-1	TGTGCCACCAGCAGAGGAGACAGGGGTCCTAACACTGAAGCTTTCTTT	CATSRGDRGPNTEAFF
TRBV7-3	.	.	TRBJ2-1	TGTGCCAGCAGCTTATATCAGAGCAATGAGCAGTTCTTC	CASSLYQSNEQFF
TRBV7-6	.	TRBD2	TRBJ2-2	TGTGCCAGCAGACGGGGGAGCGGGATTAACACCGGGGAGCTGTTTTTT	CASRRGSGINTGELFF
TRBV5-1	.	TRBD2	TRBJ2-7	TGCGCCAGCAGCTTTGGTAGAGCGGGATCCTACGAGCAGTACTTC	CASSFGRAGSYEQYF
TRBV7-9	.	TRBD1	TRBJ1-5	TGTGCCAGCAGCCGACAGGGGAGCGGGAATCAGCCCCAGCATTTT	CASSRQGSGNQPQHF
TRBV2	.	.	TRBJ2-5	TGTGCCAGCAGTGTGTACTATCAAGAGACCCAGTACTTC	CASSVYYQETQYF
TRBV15	few	.	TRBJ1-5	TGTGCCACCAGCAGAGGGTTTGAGGGGGTTAATCAGCCCCAGCATTTT	CATSRGFEGVNQPQHF
TRBV15	.	.	TRBJ1-2	TGTGCCACCAGCAGAGACCCAGGAGCCTTCTATGGCTACACCTTC	CATSRDPGAFYGYTF
TRBV13	.	.	TRBJ1-1	TGTGCCAGCAGCTCGAGGGGCCCCGGTAACACTGAAGCTTTCTTT	CASSSRGPGNTEAFF
TRBV24-1	.	.	TRBJ2-3	TGTGCCACCAGTGTCGGTAGCGGCGTAACAGATACGCAGTATTTT	CATSVGSGVTDTQYF
TRBV10-3	.	.	TRBJ1-4	TGTGCCACCTCTCCCTCGGGGGGCGAAAAACTGTTTTTT	CATSPSGGEKLFF
TRBV13	.	TRBD1	TRBJ2-7	TGTGCCAGCAGCTCTACCGGGACAGGGACCTACGAGCAGTACTTC	CASSSTGTGTYEQYF
TRBV12-3/TRBV12-4	.	.	TRBJ2-7	TGTGCCAGCAGCCCACGGTACGAGCAGTACTTC	CASSPRYEQYF
TRBV19	once	.	TRBJ1-2	TGTGCCAGTAGTATCAGCCCTGGGGGGTATGGCTACACCTTC	CASSISPGGYGYTF
TRBV9	few	TRBD2	TRBJ2-7	TGTGCCAGCAGCGTGGAGAGCGGGAGTCTGGACGAGCAGTACTTC	CASSVESGSLDEQYF
TRBV7-9	.	.	TRBJ1-4	TGTGCCAGCCGCAGGAGAGGGAGCAGTGAAAAACTGTTTTTT	CASRRRGSSEKLFF
TRBV4-1	.	TRBD1	TRBJ1-4	TGCGCCAGCAAACGAATACCGGGAGAGGACAGGGCCGAAAAACTGTTTTTT	CASKRIPGEDRAEKLFF
TRBV7-2	.	TRBD2	TRBJ2-2	TGTGCCAGCACCGTCGGGGGGGCGAACGGGGAGCTGTTTTTT	CASTVGGANGELFF
TRBV10-3	.	.	TRBJ2-5	TGTGCCGGGGGGAGTCAAGAGACCCAGTACTTC	CAGGSQETQYF
TRBV29-1	.	.	TRBJ1-3	TGCAGCGTGGAATCAGGGCTGATCTCTGGAAACACCATATATTTT	CSVESGLISGNTIYF
TRBV4-1	.	TRBD1	TRBJ1-1	TGCGCCAGCAGCCAAGGGGACAGCCACACTGAAGCTTTCTTT	CASSQGDSHTEAFF
TRBV3-1/TRBV3-2	once	.	TRBJ2-2	TGTGCCAGCAGCCAAGATCTCAAGTATGGTAACACCGGGGAGCTGTTTTTT	CASSQDLKYGNTGELFF
TRBV11-2	once	TRBD1	TRBJ1-1	TGTGCCAGCAGCCCACGGACAGGTAGCGCTGAAGCTTTCTTT	CASSPRTGSAEAFF
TRBV12-3/TRBV12-4	.	.	TRBJ2-7	TGTGCCAGCAGTTTAGGGGGCCCGACTGAGCAGTACTTC	CASSLGGPTEQYF
TRBV9	.	.	TRBJ2-3	TGTGCCAGCAGCCCGGGGCTGTCGGAAGGTACAGATACGCAGTATTTT	CASSPGLSEGTDTQYF
TRBV7-3	once	TRBD2	TRBJ2-1	TGTGCCAGCAGCCTGGGACTAGCGGGAGAGGCTGAGCAGTTCTTC	CASSLGLAGEAEQFF
TRBV9	.	.	TRBJ2-2	TGTGCCAGCAGCGTAGTAGCAGAAGGATACACCGGGGAGCTGTTTTTT	CASSVVAEGYTGELFF